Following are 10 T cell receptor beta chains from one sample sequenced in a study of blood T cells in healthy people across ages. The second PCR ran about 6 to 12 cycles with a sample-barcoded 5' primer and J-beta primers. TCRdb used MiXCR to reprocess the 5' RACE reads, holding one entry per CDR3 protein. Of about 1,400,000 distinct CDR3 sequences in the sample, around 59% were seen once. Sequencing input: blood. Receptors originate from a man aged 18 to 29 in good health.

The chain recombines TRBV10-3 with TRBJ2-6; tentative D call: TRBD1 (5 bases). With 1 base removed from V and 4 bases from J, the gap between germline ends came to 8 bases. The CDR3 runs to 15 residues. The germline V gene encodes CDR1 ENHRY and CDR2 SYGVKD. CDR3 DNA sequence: TGTGCCATCAGTGAGTTTCACAGGGGGGCCAACGTCCTGACTTTC. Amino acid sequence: CAISEFHRGANVLTF.

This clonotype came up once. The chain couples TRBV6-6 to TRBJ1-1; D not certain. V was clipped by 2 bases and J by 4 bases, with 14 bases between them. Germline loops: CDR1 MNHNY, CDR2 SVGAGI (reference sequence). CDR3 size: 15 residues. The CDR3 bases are TGTGCCAGCAGTTACGAACTGGGAGCGGTCACTGAAGCTTTCTTT. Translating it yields CASSYELGAVTEAFF.

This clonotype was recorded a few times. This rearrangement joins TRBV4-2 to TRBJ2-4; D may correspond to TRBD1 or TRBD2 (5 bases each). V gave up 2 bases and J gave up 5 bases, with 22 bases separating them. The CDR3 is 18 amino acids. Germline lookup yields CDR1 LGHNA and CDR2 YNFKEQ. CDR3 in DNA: TGTGCCAGCAGCCAATTAGGGACGGACGTCGTGATTGAAAACATTCAGTACTTC. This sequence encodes CASSQLGTDVVIENIQYF.

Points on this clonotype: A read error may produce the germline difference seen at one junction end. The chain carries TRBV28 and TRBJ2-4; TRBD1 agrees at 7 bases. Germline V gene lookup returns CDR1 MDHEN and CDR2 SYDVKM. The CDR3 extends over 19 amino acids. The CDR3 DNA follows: TGTGCCAGCAGTCTGCCAGAGGACAGGTCAACGTTAGCCAAAGACATTCAGTACTTC. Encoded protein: CASSLPEDRSTLAKDIQYF. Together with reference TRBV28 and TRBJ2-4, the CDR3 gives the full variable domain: DVKVTQSSRYLVKRTGEKVFLECVQDMDHENMFWYRQDPGLGLRLIYFSYDVKMKEKGDIPEGYSVSREKKERFSLILESASTNQTSMYLCASSLPEDRSTLAKDIQYFGAGTRLSVL.

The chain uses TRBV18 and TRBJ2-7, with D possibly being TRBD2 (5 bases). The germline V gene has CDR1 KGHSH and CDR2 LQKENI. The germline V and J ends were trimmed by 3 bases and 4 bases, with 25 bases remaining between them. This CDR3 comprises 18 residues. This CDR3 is CASSPQRARGPNTYEQYF. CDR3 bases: TGTGCCAGCTCACCTCAAAGAGCCCGGGGTCCTAACACTTACGAGCAGTACTTC.

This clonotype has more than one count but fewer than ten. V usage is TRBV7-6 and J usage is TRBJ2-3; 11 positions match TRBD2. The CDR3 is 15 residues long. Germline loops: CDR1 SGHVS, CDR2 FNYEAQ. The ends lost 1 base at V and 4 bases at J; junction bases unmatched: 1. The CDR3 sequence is CASSLVGLAADTQYF. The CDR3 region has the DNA TGTGCCAGCAGCTTAGTGGGACTAGCGGCAGATACGCAGTATTTT. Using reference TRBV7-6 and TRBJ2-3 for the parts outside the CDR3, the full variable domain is GAGVSQSPRYKVTKRGQDVALRCDPISGHVSLYWYRQALGQGPEFLTYFNYEAQQDKSGLPNDRFSAERPEGSISTLTIQRTEQRDSAMYRCASSLVGLAADTQYFGPGTRLTVL.

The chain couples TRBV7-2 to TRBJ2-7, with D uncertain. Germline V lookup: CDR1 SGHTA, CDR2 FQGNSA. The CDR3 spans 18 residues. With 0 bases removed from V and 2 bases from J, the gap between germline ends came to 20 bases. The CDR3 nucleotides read TGTGCCAGCAGCTTAGCGGGTCAGGCCCTCGGGTCTACCTACGAGCAGTACTTC. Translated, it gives CASSLAGQALGSTYEQYF.

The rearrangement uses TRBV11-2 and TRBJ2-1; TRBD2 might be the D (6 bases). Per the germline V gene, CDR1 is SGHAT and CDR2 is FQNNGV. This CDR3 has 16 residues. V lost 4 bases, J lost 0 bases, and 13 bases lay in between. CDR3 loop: CASSSGGVHSYNEQFF. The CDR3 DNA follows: TGTGCCAGCAGCTCAGGAGGGGTCCACTCCTACAATGAGCAGTTCTTC.

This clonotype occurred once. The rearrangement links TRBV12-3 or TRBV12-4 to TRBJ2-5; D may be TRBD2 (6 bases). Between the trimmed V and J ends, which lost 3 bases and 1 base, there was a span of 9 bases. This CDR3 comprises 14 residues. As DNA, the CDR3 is TGTGCCAGCAGTTTTTGGGGGGTCCAAGAGACCCAGTACTTC. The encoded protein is CASSFWGVQETQYF.

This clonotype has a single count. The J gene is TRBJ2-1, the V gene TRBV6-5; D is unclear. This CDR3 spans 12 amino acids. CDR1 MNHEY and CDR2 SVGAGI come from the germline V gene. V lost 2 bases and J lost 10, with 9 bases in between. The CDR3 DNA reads TGTGCCAGCAGTTACGGCCCTCAGGAGCAGTTCTTC. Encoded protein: CASSYGPQEQFF.